The 30 T cell receptor beta chains below all came from one sample that was sequenced in a study of blood T cell repertoires in COVID-19. This table comes from immunoSEQ multiplex PCR, and its TCRdb copy is limited to in-frame clones, with some not included. The sample holds roughly 300,000 clones, about 86% seen once. Sequences were obtained from peripheral blood. Every receptor here comes from an older woman with active or convalescent COVID-19.

The chain employs TRBV30 and TRBJ1-3, with 8 bases identical to TRBD1. Germline assignment: CDR1 GTSNPN and CDR2 SVGIG (reference sequence). The ends lost 5 bases at V and 5 bases at J; junction bases unmatched: 5. This CDR3 has 13 residues. CDR3 in amino acids: CAWGTGSRNTIYF. CDR3 DNA: TGTGCCTGGGGGACAGGATCCAGAAACACCATATATTTT.

This chain links TRBV6-1 with TRBJ1-5; maybe TRBD1 (5 bases). Trimming shortened V by 2 bases and J by 4 bases, and 12 bases separated the two germline ends. Germline CDR1 and CDR2: MNHNS and SASEGT. The CDR3 loop spans 15 amino acids. In DNA, the CDR3 is TGTGCCAGCAGTGAAATGGGGCAGCGTAATCAGCCCCAGCATTTT. Protein product: CASSEMGQRNQPQHF.

The chain carries TRBV6-1 and TRBJ1-5, with TRBD1 as a possible D gene (5 bases). The germline V and J ends were trimmed by 0 bases and 5 bases, with 11 bases remaining between them. CDR1 and CDR2 (germline): MNHNS, SASEGT. The CDR3 has 15 residues. The CDR3: CASSEATFRDQPQHF. CDR3 DNA: TGTGCCAGCAGTGAAGCGACCTTCAGGGATCAGCCCCAGCATTTT.

The chain couples TRBV4-1 to TRBJ2-1, with 9 bases identical to TRBD2. This CDR3 has 15 residues. Germline V lookup: CDR1 MGHRA, CDR2 YSYEKL. Trimming cost V 4 bases and J 6 bases; bases outside gene matches: 7. The CDR3: CASSPPGLATNEQFF. The CDR3 DNA reads TGCGCCAGCAGCCCACCGGGACTAGCCACCAATGAGCAGTTCTTC.

The chain carries TRBV7-2 and TRBJ1-2, with TRBD1 matching 7 bases. Germline CDR1 and CDR2: SGHTA and FQGNSA. With 5 bases clipped from V and 11 bases from J, the junction kept 8 bases outside the gene matches. There are 12 residues in the CDR3. CDR3 residues: CASSLDRAVYTF. The CDR3 nucleotides read TGTGCCAGCAGCCTCGACAGGGCCGTTTACACCTTC.

The V call is TRBV18, the J call TRBJ2-7, with 7 bases aligning to TRBD2. Germline values: CDR1 KGHSH, CDR2 LQKENI. The CDR3 sequence is 14 residues long. Trimming removed 8 bases from V and 1 base from J; junction bases left unmatched: 8. This CDR3 reads CASQREPDSYEQYF. The CDR3 DNA is TGTGCCAGCCAGCGGGAACCCGATTCCTACGAGCAGTACTTC. The whole variable domain, remainder taken from reference TRBV18 and TRBJ2-7, is NAGVMQNPRHLVRRRGQEARLRCSPMKGHSHVYWYRQLPEEGLKFMVYLQKENIIDESGMPKERFSAEFPKEGPSILRIQQVVRGDSAAYFCASQREPDSYEQYFGPGTRLTVT.

CDR3 in DNA: TGCGCCAGCAGCCGCTCGGGGACTAATGAAAAACTGTTTTTT. Protein product: CASSRSGTNEKLFF. The rearrangement joins TRBV5-1 to TRBJ1-4; D remains unclear. The germline gives CDR1 SGHRS, CDR2 YFSETQ. V gave up 4 bases and J gave up 2 bases, with 9 bases separating them. The CDR3 extends over 14 amino acids. Drawing the rest from reference TRBV5-1 and TRBJ1-4, the complete variable domain is KAGVTQTPRYLIKTRGQQVTLSCSPISGHRSVSWYQQTPGQGLQFLFEYFSETQRNKGNFPGRFSGRQFSNSRSEMNVSTLELGDSALYLCASSRSGTNEKLFFGSGTQLSVL.

This chain joins TRBV30 and TRBJ2-7, with 8 bases that match TRBD1. CDR1 is GTSNPN and CDR2 is SVGIG in the germline V gene (reference sequence). This CDR3 has 15 residues. J gave up 5 bases and V 2 bases, and 11 bases lay outside the gene matches. The CDR3 loop is CAWSTYRTGWHEQYF. DNA for the CDR3: TGTGCCTGGAGTACCTATCGGACAGGGTGGCACGAGCAGTACTTC.

This chain links TRBV6-5 with TRBJ1-1; perhaps TRBD1 as D (6 bases). Per the germline V gene, CDR1 is MNHEY and CDR2 is SVGAGI. The ends were cut back, 10 bases at V and 2 bases at J, with 14 bases in the middle. This CDR3 region has 13 residues. The CDR3 region has the DNA TGTGCCACCCTAGGGGACATTAACACTGAAGCTTTCTTT. Its translation: CATLGDINTEAFF.

The rearrangement links TRBV27 to TRBJ2-3, with D possibly TRBD1 on 6 matching bases. The CDR3 covers 16 residues. Deletions cut 5 bases from V and 1 base from J, with 16 bases between. Per germline, CDR1 MNHEY and CDR2 SMNVEV (reference sequence). The CDR3 sequence is CASSPVSDSRTDTQYF. CDR3 in DNA: TGTGCCAGCAGTCCCGTCTCGGACAGCCGCACAGATACGCAGTATTTT.

This chain uses TRBV5-6 with TRBJ2-1; 11 bases fit TRBD2. In germline, CDR1 is SGHDT, CDR2 YYEEEE. The V and J ends lost 5 bases and 4 bases, in that order; junction bases with no gene match: 5. This CDR3 has 15 amino acids. Here the CDR3 DNA reads TGTGCCAGCAGAACTGGGACTAGCGGATACAATGAGCAGTTCTTC. Encoded protein: CASRTGTSGYNEQFF.

The chain joins TRBV23-1 to TRBJ1-5; tentative D call: TRBD1 (5 bases). TRBV23-1 is an ORF for which the function is uncertain. V was pared by 2 bases and J by 3 bases, with 14 bases between. The CDR3 sequence is 16 residues long. CDR3 protein: CASSQGGRGINQPQHF. The CDR3, as DNA: TGCGCCAGCAGTCAAGGGGGGAGGGGTATCAATCAGCCCCAGCATTTT.

Worth noting for this clone: The same CDR3 can be traced to other DNA sequences in this sample. The chain links TRBV2 to TRBJ2-3; 9 nucleotides line up with TRBD2. The V segment lost 4 bases and the J segment 1 base; nucleotides outside the gene matches: 3. CDR3 length: 15 amino acids. Germline CDR1 SNHLY, CDR2 FYNNEI. CDR3 in DNA: TGTGCCAGCAGTGTGGCTAGCGGGGGCACAGATACGCAGTATTTT. Translated: CASSVASGGTDTQYF.

The chain joins TRBV24-1 to TRBJ1-6; 10 bases are shared with TRBD1. The CDR3 length is 16 residues. Losses at the gene ends were 5 bases for V and 3 bases for J; bases not matched to a gene: 3. CDR1 KGHDR and CDR2 SFDVKD come from the germline V gene. The CDR3 spells CATSGDRGYYNSPLHF. Here the CDR3 DNA reads TGTGCCACCAGTGGGGACAGGGGCTACTATAATTCACCCCTCCACTTT.

This chain connects TRBV5-1 to TRBJ2-5, with TRBD1 matching over 8 bases. Losses at the gene ends were 7 bases for V and 4 bases for J; bases not matched to a gene: 6. Germline-derived CDR1 and CDR2 are SGHRS and YFSETQ. The CDR3 covers 13 residues. The CDR3: CASYLTGAETQYF. In DNA form, the CDR3 reads TGCGCCAGCTATTTGACAGGGGCAGAGACCCAGTACTTC. Supplemented by reference TRBV5-1 and TRBJ2-5, the full variable domain reads KAGVTQTPRYLIKTRGQQVTLSCSPISGHRSVSWYQQTPGQGLQFLFEYFSETQRNKGNFPGRFSGRQFSNSRSEMNVSTLELGDSALYLCASYLTGAETQYFGPGTRLLVL.

To note about this clone: This specimen includes other DNA sequences encoding the same CDR3. V gene TRBV9 combines with J gene TRBJ1-3; TRBD1 agrees at 11 bases. Trimming took 2 bases from V and 0 from J; bases not matched to a gene: 4. The CDR3 extends over 17 amino acids. CDR1 and CDR2 (germline): SGDLS, YYNGEE. CDR3 loop: CASSVGTGGNSGNTIYF. DNA of the CDR3: TGTGCCAGCAGCGTGGGGACAGGGGGGAACTCTGGAAACACCATATATTTT.

This clone was seen only a few times. V usage is TRBV18 and J usage is TRBJ2-7; D gene unclear. This CDR3 region has 12 residues. CDR1 and CDR2 from the germline V gene are KGHSH and LQKENI. With 4 bases removed from V and 6 bases from J, the gap between germline ends came to 10 bases. The CDR3 protein is CASSHTEIEQYF. CDR3 nucleotides: TGTGCCAGCTCACACACAGAAATCGAGCAGTACTTC.

The genes are TRBV29-1 and TRBJ1-3, with D perhaps matching TRBD1 (6 bases). CDR1 is SQVTM, CDR2 ANQGSEA, per germline. Trimming cost V 2 bases and J 2 bases, with 22 bases left between them. The CDR3 is made up of 18 amino acids. CDR3 sequence reads: CSVETDQRLTGPGNTIYF. The CDR3 DNA sequence: TGCAGCGTTGAAACTGATCAGAGATTAACAGGGCCTGGAAACACCATATATTTT.

The chain joins TRBV6-5 to TRBJ1-1; 8 bases fit TRBD1. Germline-derived CDR1 and CDR2 are MNHEY and SVGAGI. The junction had 8 bases not matched to a gene; V was cut back by 10 bases and J by 1 base. This CDR3 is built from 14 residues. The CDR3 loop reads CATDHRGENTEAFF. In DNA form, the CDR3 reads TGTGCCACCGACCACAGGGGGGAGAACACTGAAGCTTTCTTT.

The rearrangement joins TRBV13 to TRBJ2-1; TRBD1 is a possible D gene (5 bases). V was cut by 5 bases and J by 12 bases, with 17 bases left in between. Germline V gives CDR1 PRHDT, CDR2 FYEKMQ (reference sequence). The CDR3 is made up of 13 amino acids. CDR3 in amino acids: CASSPEGVVVQFF. The CDR3 DNA reads TGTGCCAGCAGCCCCGAAGGGGTGGTAGTGCAGTTCTTC.

This chain uses TRBV11-2 with TRBJ2-3; D gene uncertain. Germline values: CDR1 SGHAT, CDR2 FQNNGV. V was cut by 1 base and J by 4 bases, with 9 bases left in between. CDR3 length: 14 amino acids. As DNA, the CDR3 is TGTGCCAGCAGCTTAGCTCGGGTCCCAGATACGCAGTATTTT. Residues: CASSLARVPDTQYF.

The chain recombines TRBV29-1 with TRBJ2-1; 9 bases match TRBD1. J gave up 10 bases and V 4 bases, and 5 bases lay outside the gene matches. The CDR3 has 12 amino acids. Per germline, CDR1 SQVTM and CDR2 ANQGSEA. For the CDR3, the DNA is TGCAGCGTTGGGACAGGGGCTCGCGAGCAGTTCTTC. Translating gives CSVGTGAREQFF.

The chain has TRBV7-2 and TRBJ1-2; tentatively, D is TRBD1 (6 bases). The germline gives CDR1 SGHTA, CDR2 FQGNSA. There are 14 residues in the CDR3. V was shortened by 1 base and J by 3 bases, with 9 bases between the two germline ends. The CDR3 nucleotides read TGTGCCAGCAGCTTAGATCCAGGGGACTATGGCTACACCTTC. This codes for CASSLDPGDYGYTF.

The V call is TRBV19, the J call TRBJ1-5, with unresolved D. The V and J ends lost 4 bases and 6 bases respectively, with 22 bases between them. The germline CDR1 and CDR2 sequences are LNHDA and SQIVND (reference sequence). The CDR3 has 17 residues. The chain's CDR3 is CASSTLGRPGGSQPQHF. The CDR3 DNA reads TGTGCCAGTAGTACCCTCGGACGGCCCGGAGGGAGTCAGCCCCAGCATTTT.

V and J are TRBV19 and TRBJ1-6; D not certain. Germline lookup yields CDR1 LNHDA and CDR2 SQIVND (reference sequence). This CDR3 spans 19 amino acids. Trimming shortened V by 0 bases and J by 6 bases, and 21 bases separated the two germline ends. CDR3 loop: CASSIDQNEGASGNSPLHF. The CDR3 DNA is TGTGCCAGTAGTATAGATCAAAACGAGGGTGCCAGTGGTAATTCACCCCTCCACTTT.

The genes are TRBV5-5 and TRBJ2-2; TRBD1 is a possible D gene (5 bases). Trimming cost V 5 bases and J 3 bases, with 8 bases left between them. The CDR3 is 13 amino acids. The germline CDR1 and CDR2 sequences are SGHKS and YYEKEE (reference sequence). The CDR3 loop reads CASRPRDTGELFF. The CDR3 DNA follows: TGTGCCAGCAGACCCAGGGACACCGGGGAGCTGTTTTTT.

The chain combines TRBV5-6 with TRBJ2-3, with unresolved D. V lost 4 bases to trimming and J lost 3 bases, with 6 bases between them. CDR3 length equals 12 residues. Germline V CDR1 and CDR2: SGHDT, YYEEEE. In DNA form, the CDR3 reads TGTGCCAGCAGCCCTGCGACAGATACGCAGTATTTT. Protein sequence: CASSPATDTQYF.

The chain is built from TRBV5-1 and TRBJ1-1; unclear D gene. The CDR3 runs 12 residues. CDR1 and CDR2 from the germline V gene are SGHRS and YFSETQ. Trimming removed 1 base at V and 8 bases at J, with 9 bases between. CDR3 loop: CASSLNSGEAFF. The CDR3 nucleotides read TGCGCCAGCAGCTTGAATTCGGGAGAAGCTTTCTTT.

The genes are TRBV19 and TRBJ2-7; TRBD2 matches at 7 bases. V shed 3 bases, J shed 0 bases, and the junction held 5 bases outside the gene matches. This CDR3 is built from 15 residues. CDR1 and CDR2 (germline): LNHDA, SQIVND (reference sequence). CDR3 in amino acids: CASSISSGASYEQYF. Here the CDR3 DNA reads TGTGCCAGTAGTATTTCGAGCGGGGCCTCCTACGAGCAGTACTTC.

This clone showed up just once. V gene TRBV5-1 combines with J gene TRBJ2-7, with 10 bases aligning to TRBD1. Per the germline V gene, CDR1 is SGHRS and CDR2 is YFSETQ. CDR3 length: 17 amino acids. After removal of 3 bases from V and 3 bases from J, the junction contained 12 bases not matched to a gene. In DNA form, the CDR3 reads TGCGCCAGCAGCTCATACGGGACAGGGGTTAGTGTCTACGAGCAGTACTTC. This encodes CASSSYGTGVSVYEQYF.